Shown below are 6 T cell receptor beta chains from a single sample sequenced in a study of cytomegalovirus exposure and HLA in healthy donors. Clones were sequenced by immunoSEQ multiplex PCR, and TCRdb holds only the in-frame ones, with some missing. Seen here are about 360,000 clones, about nine tenths observed once, and the top ten hold under 0.95%. The sample consisted of PBMCs. These receptors were obtained from a young woman in good health and CMV-seronegative.

J is TRBJ1-1 and V is TRBV7-2; D possibly corresponds to TRBD1 (6 bases). The CDR3 sequence is 14 residues long. V lost 4 bases and J lost 10, with 19 bases in between. Per germline, CDR1 SGHTA and CDR2 FQGNSA. CDR3: CASSSATGFFGAFF. Written as DNA, the CDR3 is TGTGCCAGCAGCTCGGCTACAGGGTTTTTTGGAGCTTTCTTT.

This clone came up a few times. The chain carries TRBV4-1 and TRBJ1-3, with a weak D call TRBD1 (5 bases). The germline V gene has CDR1 MGHRA and CDR2 YSYEKL. This CDR3 has 13 amino acids. Trimming removed 5 bases from V and 4 bases from J, with 9 bases in between. DNA of the CDR3: TGCGCCAGCAGCGACAGCCCAGGAAACACCATATATTTT. It yields the protein CASSDSPGNTIYF.

The chain couples TRBV10-1 to TRBJ2-3; 12 bases are a match to TRBD2. The germline gives CDR1 WNHNN, CDR2 SYGVQD (reference sequence). The CDR3 consists of 16 residues. V was pared by 2 bases and J by 2 bases, with 2 bases of the junction left unmatched. The chain's CDR3 is CASSERLAGATDTQYF. CDR3 DNA: TGCGCCAGCAGTGAGCGACTAGCGGGGGCCACAGATACGCAGTATTTT.

This clone was picked up a small number of times. The chain recombines TRBV9 with TRBJ1-5; 9 bases fit TRBD1. CDR1 and CDR2 from the germline V gene are SGDLS and YYNGEE. This CDR3 region has 15 residues. The V segment lost 0 bases and the J segment 4 bases; nucleotides outside the gene matches: 2. CDR3 residues: CASSVGGQGNQPQHF. The CDR3 DNA sequence: TGTGCCAGCAGCGTAGGGGGACAGGGAAATCAGCCCCAGCATTTT.

The V gene is TRBV5-8, the J gene TRBJ1-2; possibly TRBD1 for D (6 bases). CDR3 size: 13 residues. The germline V and J ends were trimmed by 3 bases and 4 bases, with 10 bases remaining between them. CDR1 and CDR2 from the germline V gene are SGHTS and YDEGEE. DNA of the CDR3: TGTGCCAGCAGCTCGACAGGACCCTATGGCTACACCTTC. This gives the protein CASSSTGPYGYTF.

This rearrangement joins TRBV6-5 to TRBJ2-1, with 7 bases aligning to TRBD2. The germline V gene has CDR1 MNHEY and CDR2 SVGAGI. The CDR3 covers 15 residues. After removal of 6 bases from V and 4 bases from J, the junction contained 9 bases not matched to a gene. In DNA, the CDR3 is TGTGCCAGCAGGTCCGGGGGGTCCGGGTACAATGAGCAGTTCTTC. This gives the protein CASRSGGSGYNEQFF.